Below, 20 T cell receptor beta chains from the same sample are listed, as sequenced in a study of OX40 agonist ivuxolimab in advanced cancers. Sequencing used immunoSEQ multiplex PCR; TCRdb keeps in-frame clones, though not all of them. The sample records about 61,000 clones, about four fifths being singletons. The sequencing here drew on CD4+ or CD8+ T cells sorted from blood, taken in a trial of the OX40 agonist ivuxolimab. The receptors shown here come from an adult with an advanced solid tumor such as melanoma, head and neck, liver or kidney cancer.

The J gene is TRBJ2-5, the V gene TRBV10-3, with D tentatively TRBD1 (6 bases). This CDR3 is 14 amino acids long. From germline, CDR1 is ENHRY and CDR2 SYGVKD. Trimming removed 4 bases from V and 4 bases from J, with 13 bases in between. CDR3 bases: TGTGCCATCAGTGGGGACAAGGGTGGAGAGACCCAGTACTTC. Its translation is CAISGDKGGETQYF.

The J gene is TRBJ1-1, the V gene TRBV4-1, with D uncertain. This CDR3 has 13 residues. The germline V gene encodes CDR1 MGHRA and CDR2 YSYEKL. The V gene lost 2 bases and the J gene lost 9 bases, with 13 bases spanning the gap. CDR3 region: CASSQFLIEKAFF. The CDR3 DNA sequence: TGCGCCAGCAGCCAATTTCTCATTGAAAAAGCTTTCTTT.

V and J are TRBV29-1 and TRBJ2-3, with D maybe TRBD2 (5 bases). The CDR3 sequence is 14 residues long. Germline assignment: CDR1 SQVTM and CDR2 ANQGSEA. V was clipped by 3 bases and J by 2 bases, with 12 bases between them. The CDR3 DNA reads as TGCAGCGTTGAGGCTCAGCGGTACACAGATACGCAGTATTTT. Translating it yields CSVEAQRYTDTQYF.

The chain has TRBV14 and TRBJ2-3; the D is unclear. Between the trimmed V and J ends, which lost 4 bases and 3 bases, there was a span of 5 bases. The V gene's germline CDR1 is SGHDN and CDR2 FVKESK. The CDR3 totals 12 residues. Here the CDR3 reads CASSRTTDTQYF. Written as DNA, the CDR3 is TGTGCCAGCAGCCGAACGACAGATACGCAGTATTTT.

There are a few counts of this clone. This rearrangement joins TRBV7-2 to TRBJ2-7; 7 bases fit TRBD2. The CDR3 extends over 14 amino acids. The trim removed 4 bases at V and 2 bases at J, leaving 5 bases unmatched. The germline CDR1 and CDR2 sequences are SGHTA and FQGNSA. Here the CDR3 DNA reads TGTGCCAGCAGCTCACACCGGGAGGCCTACGAGCAGTACTTC. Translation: CASSSHREAYEQYF.

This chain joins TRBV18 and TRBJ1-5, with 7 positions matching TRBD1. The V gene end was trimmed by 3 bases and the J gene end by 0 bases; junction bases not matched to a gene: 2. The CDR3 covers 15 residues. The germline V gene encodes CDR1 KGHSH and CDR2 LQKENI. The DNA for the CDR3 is TGTGCCAGCTCACCCAGGGGGTATAGCAATCAGCCCCAGCATTTT. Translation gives CASSPRGYSNQPQHF.

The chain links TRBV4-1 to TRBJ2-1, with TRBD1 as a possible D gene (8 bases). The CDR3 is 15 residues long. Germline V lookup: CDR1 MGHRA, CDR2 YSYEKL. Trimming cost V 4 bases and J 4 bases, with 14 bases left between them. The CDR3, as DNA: TGCGCCAGCAGCCGAACAGGGGGGGGGTACAATGAGCAGTTCTTC. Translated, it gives CASSRTGGGYNEQFF.

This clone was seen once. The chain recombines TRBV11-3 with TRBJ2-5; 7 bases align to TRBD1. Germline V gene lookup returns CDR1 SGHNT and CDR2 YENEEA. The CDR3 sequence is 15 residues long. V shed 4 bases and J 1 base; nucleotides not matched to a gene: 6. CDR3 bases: TGTGCCAGCAGCTCACAGGGACAGCTCCAAGAGACCCAGTACTTC. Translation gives CASSSQGQLQETQYF.

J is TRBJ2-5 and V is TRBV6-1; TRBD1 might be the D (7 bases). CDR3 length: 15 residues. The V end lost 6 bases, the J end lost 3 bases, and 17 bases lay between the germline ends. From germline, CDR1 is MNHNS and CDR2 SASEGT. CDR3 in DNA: TGTGCCAGCAGGCGGGGACAGACCTCCGAAGAGACCCAGTACTTC. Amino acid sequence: CASRRGQTSEETQYF.

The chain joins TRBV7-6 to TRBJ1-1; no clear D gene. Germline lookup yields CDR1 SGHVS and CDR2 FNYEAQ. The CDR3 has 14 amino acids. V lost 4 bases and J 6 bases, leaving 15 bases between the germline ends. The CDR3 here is CASSSILAAPEAFF. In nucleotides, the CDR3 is TGTGCCAGCAGCTCTATTTTGGCTGCACCTGAAGCTTTCTTT.

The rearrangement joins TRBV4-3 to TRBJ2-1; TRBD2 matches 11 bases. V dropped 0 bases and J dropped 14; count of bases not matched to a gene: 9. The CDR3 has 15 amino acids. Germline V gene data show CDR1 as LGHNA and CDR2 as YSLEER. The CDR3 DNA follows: TGCGCCAGCAGCCAAGATCTACTAGCGGGGGCCCTAAAGTTCTTC. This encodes CASSQDLLAGALKFF.

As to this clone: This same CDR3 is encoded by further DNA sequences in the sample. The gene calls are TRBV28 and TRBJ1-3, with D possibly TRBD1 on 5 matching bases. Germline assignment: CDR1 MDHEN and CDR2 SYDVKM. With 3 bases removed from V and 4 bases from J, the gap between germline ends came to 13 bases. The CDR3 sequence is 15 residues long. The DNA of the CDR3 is TGTGCCAGCAGTTTGCGTGGGGCCGGGGGAAACACCATATATTTT. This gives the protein CASSLRGAGGNTIYF.

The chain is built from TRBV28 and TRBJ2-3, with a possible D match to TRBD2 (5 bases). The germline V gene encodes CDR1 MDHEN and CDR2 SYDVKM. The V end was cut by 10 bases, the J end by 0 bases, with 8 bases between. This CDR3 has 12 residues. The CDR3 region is CAIRTSTDTQYF. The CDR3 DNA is TGTGCCATCCGGACTAGCACAGATACGCAGTATTTT.

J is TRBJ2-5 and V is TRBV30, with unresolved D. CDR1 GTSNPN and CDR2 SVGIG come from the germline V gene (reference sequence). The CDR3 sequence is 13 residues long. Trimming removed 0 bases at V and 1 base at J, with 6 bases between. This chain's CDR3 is CAWSVNLQETQYF. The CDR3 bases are TGTGCCTGGAGTGTTAACCTCCAAGAGACCCAGTACTTC.

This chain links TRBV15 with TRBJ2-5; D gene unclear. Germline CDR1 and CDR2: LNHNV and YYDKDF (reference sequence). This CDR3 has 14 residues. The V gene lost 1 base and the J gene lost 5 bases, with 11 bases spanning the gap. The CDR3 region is CATSRGGFGETQYF. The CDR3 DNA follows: TGTGCCACCAGCAGAGGCGGCTTCGGGGAGACCCAGTACTTC.

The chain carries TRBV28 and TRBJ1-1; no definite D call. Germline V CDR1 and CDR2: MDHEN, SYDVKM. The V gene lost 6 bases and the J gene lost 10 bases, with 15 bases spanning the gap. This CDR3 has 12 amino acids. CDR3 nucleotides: TGTGCCAGCAGCCGAGAATCCGGCTCAGCTTTCTTT. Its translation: CASSRESGSAFF.

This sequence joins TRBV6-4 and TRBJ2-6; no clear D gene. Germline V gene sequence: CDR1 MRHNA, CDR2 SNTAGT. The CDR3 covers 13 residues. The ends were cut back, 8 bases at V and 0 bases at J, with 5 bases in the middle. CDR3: CASRPSGANVLTF. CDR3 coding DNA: TGTGCCAGCCGACCCTCTGGGGCCAACGTCCTGACTTTC.

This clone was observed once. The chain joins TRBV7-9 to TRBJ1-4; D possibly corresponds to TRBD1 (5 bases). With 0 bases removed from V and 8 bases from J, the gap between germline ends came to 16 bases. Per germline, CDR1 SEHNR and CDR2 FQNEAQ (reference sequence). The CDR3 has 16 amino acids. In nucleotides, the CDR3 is TGTGCCAGCAGCTTAGCGCTCGGTAGGGGAGGGGAAAAACTGTTTTTT. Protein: CASSLALGRGGEKLFF.

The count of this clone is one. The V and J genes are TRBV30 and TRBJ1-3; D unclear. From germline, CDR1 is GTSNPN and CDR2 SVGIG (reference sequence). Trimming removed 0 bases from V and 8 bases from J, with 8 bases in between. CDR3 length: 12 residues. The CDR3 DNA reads TGTGCCTGGAGTGTGGAGGGAGACACCATATATTTT. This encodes CAWSVEGDTIYF. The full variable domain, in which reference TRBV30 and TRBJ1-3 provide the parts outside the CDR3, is SQTIHQWPATLVQPVGSPLSLECTVEGTSNPNLYWYRQAAGRGLQLLFYSVGIGQISSEVPQNLSASRPQDRQFILSSKKLLLSDSGFYLCAWSVEGDTIYFGEGSWLTVV.

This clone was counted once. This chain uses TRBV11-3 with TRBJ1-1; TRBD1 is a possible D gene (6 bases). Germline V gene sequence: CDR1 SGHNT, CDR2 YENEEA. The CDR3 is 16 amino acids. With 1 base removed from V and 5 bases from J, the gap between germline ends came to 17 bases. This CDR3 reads CASSLGAGARGTEAFF. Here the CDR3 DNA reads TGTGCCAGCAGCTTAGGGGCAGGGGCGCGAGGGACTGAAGCTTTCTTT.